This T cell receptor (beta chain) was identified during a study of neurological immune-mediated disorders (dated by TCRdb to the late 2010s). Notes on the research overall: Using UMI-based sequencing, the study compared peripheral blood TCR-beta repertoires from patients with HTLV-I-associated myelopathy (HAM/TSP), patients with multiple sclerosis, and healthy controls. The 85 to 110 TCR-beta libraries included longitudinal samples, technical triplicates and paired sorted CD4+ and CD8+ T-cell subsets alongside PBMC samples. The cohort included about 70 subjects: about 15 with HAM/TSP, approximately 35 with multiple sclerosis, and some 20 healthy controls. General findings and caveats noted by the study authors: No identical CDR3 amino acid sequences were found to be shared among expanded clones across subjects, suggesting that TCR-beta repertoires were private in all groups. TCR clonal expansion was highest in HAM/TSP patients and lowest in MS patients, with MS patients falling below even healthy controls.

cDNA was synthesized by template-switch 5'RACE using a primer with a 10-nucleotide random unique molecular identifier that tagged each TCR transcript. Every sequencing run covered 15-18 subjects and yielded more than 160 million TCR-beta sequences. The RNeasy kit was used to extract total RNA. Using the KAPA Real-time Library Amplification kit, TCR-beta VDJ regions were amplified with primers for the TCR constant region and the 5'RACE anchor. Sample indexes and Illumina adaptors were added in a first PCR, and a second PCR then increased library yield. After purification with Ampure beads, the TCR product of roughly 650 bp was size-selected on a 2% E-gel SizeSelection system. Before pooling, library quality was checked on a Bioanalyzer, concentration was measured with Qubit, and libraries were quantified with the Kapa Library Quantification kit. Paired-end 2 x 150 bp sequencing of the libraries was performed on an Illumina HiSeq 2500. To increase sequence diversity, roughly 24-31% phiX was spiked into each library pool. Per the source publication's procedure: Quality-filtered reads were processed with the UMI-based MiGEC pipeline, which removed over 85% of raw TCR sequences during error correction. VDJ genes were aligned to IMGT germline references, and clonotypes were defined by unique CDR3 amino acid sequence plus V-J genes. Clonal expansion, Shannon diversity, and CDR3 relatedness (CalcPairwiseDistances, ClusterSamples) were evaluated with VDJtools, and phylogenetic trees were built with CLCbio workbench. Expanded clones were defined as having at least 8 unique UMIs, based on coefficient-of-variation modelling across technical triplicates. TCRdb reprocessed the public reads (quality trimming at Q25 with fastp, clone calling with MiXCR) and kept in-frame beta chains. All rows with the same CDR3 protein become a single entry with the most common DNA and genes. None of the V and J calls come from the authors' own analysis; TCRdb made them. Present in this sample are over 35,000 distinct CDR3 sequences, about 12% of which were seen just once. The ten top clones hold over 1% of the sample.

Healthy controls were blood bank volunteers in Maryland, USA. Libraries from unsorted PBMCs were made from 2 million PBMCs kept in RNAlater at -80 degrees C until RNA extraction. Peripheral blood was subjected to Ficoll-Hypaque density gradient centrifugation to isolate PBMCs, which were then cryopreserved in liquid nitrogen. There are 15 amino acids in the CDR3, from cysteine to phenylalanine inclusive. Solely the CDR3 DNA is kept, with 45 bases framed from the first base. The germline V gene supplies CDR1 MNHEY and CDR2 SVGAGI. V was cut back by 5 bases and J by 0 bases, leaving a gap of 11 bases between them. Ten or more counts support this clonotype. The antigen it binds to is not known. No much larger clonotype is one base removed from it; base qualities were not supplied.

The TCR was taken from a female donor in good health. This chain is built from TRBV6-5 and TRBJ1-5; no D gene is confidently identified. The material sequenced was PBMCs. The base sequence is TGTGCCAGCAGTCAGAGGGAGTATAGCAATCAGCCCCAGCATTTT. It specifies CASSQREYSNQPQHF.